The 14 T cell receptor beta chains below were found in one sample sequenced in a study of blood T cells in healthy people across ages. A second PCR, run for 7 to 11 cycles, used a sample-barcoded 5' primer plus a J-beta primer mix. TCRdb redid the calling of the 5' RACE reads with MiXCR, one entry per CDR3 protein. The sample contains 800,000 or so distinct CDR3 sequences, just under 25% of which appear only once. This sample was shared with a second study, whose subject was T cells of mothers and their children.

The sequencing input was blood. All receptors derive from a boy younger than 18 in good health.

This clonotype was picked up a small number of times. J is TRBJ2-1 and V is TRBV7-2, with TRBD1 matching 11 bases. Trimming removed 6 bases from V and 9 bases from J; junction bases left unmatched: 10. The V gene's germline CDR1 is SGHTA and CDR2 FQGNSA. This CDR3 contains 15 residues. CDR3 DNA: TGTGCCAGCAGGTCCGGGACAGGGGGGGGCTTTGAGCAGTTCTTC. Its translation: CASRSGTGGGFEQFF.

This clonotype has a handful of counts. The chain carries TRBV6-5 and TRBJ2-7; unclear D gene. Germline CDR1 and CDR2: MNHEY and SVGAGI. The CDR3 runs to 15 residues. Between the trimmed V and J ends, which lost 0 bases and 2 bases, there was a span of 11 bases. CDR3 loop: CASSYSPTPTYEQYF. DNA of the CDR3: TGTGCCAGCAGTTACTCCCCGACTCCTACCTACGAGCAGTACTTC.

This chain uses TRBV28 with TRBJ2-4, with TRBD2 matching 12 bases. Germline CDR1 MDHEN, CDR2 SYDVKM. V was pared by 7 bases and J by 13 bases, with 11 bases of the junction left unmatched. The CDR3 runs to 14 residues. In DNA form, the CDR3 reads TGTGCCAGCACCGCGCGGGCACTAGCGGGGGGCCAGTACTTC. Its protein product is CASTARALAGGQYF. Full variable domain (remainder filled in from reference TRBV28 and TRBJ2-4): DVKVTQSSRYLVKRTGEKVFLECVQDMDHENMFWYRQDPGLGLRLIYFSYDVKMKEKGDIPEGYSVSREKKERFSLILESASTNQTSMYLCASTARALAGGQYFGAGTRLSVL.

The chain combines TRBV29-1 with TRBJ2-3; possible D gene TRBD2, 5 bases. Trimming removed 5 bases at V and 4 bases at J, with 10 bases between. From germline, CDR1 is SQVTM and CDR2 ANQGSEA. This CDR3 has 12 residues. For the CDR3, the DNA is TGCAGCGTTAGACTACCCCCAGATACGCAGTATTTT. The encoded protein is CSVRLPPDTQYF.

The CDR3 DNA is TGCGCCAGCAGCCAAGACTTCGAAGGACTCTCTGGGGCCAACGTCCTGACTTTC. It codes for CASSQDFEGLSGANVLTF. This chain connects TRBV4-3 to TRBJ2-6, with D possibly TRBD2 on 5 matching bases. Per germline, CDR1 LGHNA and CDR2 YSLEER. V shed 0 bases and J shed 0 bases, with 12 bases lying between them. The length of the CDR3 is 18 residues.

The chain couples TRBV4-3 to TRBJ1-2; D is unresolved. CDR1 and CDR2 from the germline V gene are LGHNA and YSLEER. The V and J ends lost 2 bases and 5 bases respectively, with 15 bases between them. There are 15 residues in the CDR3. The CDR3 loop reads CASSQTRRIHYGYTF. The CDR3 nucleotides are TGCGCCAGCAGCCAAACAAGACGGATTCATTATGGCTACACCTTC.

This chain links TRBV27 with TRBJ2-7; TRBD1 matches at 7 bases. The CDR3 spans 16 residues. The J segment lost 4 bases and the V segment lost 5 bases, leaving 14 bases of the junction unmatched. CDR1 MNHEY and CDR2 SMNVEV come from the germline V gene (reference sequence). Here the CDR3 DNA reads TGTGCCAGCAGTCCAAACCGACAGGGCGGTTGGTACGAGCAGTACTTC. It yields the protein CASSPNRQGGWYEQYF.

In its sample, this clonotype was seen a few times. The V gene is TRBV9, the J gene TRBJ1-2; D uncertain. Germline loops: CDR1 SGDLS, CDR2 YYNGEE. V was trimmed by 0 bases and J by 1 base, leaving 13 bases between them. The CDR3 spans 16 residues. CDR3 region: CASSVEWSEDNYGYTF. The CDR3 nucleotides are TGTGCCAGCAGCGTAGAGTGGTCCGAAGATAACTATGGCTACACCTTC.

The chain couples TRBV27 to TRBJ2-7; D is unclear. Per the germline V gene, CDR1 is MNHEY and CDR2 is SMNVEV (reference sequence). There are 14 residues in the CDR3. V lost 6 bases and J lost 2, with 14 bases in between. The CDR3 DNA reads as TGTGCCAGCAGCAAATCGGGTGACACCTACGAGCAGTACTTC. Translated, it gives CASSKSGDTYEQYF.

This clonotype was seen only a few times. The gene calls are TRBV29-1 and TRBJ2-7; 7 bases are shared with TRBD2. Germline trimming cut 7 bases from V and 2 bases from J; bases unmatched to any gene: 5. The CDR3 totals 12 residues. The germline V gene has CDR1 SQVTM and CDR2 ANQGSEA. The DNA for the CDR3 is TGCAGCGCCTGGGGACTAACCTACGAGCAGTACTTC. Protein sequence: CSAWGLTYEQYF.

The chain carries TRBV12-5 and TRBJ2-5; weak D call: TRBD2 (6 bases). Between the trimmed V and J ends, which lost 7 bases and 4 bases, there was a span of 19 bases. Germline V gene sequence: CDR1 LGHNT, CDR2 FRNRAP. CDR3 size: 15 residues. For the CDR3, the DNA is TGTGCTAGTGCCCTTAGCGGAGGCTACGGAGAGACCCAGTACTTC. As protein: CASALSGGYGETQYF.

In its sample, this clonotype was seen a few times. V and J are TRBV12-3 or TRBV12-4 and TRBJ1-4, with unresolved D. The length of the CDR3 is 12 residues. V was cut by 4 bases and J by 7 bases, with 7 bases left in between. CDR3 coding DNA: TGTGCCAGCAGTTCCAAGGGTGAAAAACTGTTTTTT. Protein: CASSSKGEKLFF.

This clonotype appeared a few times. This chain uses TRBV7-9 with TRBJ2-7; weak D call: TRBD1 (6 bases). Trimming stripped 3 bases from V and 0 bases from J, with 12 bases between. The CDR3 loop spans 15 amino acids. The germline V gene has CDR1 SEHNR and CDR2 FQNEAQ (reference sequence). The CDR3 spells CASSFQGNYSYEQYF. CDR3 nucleotides: TGTGCCAGCAGCTTCCAGGGGAACTACTCCTACGAGCAGTACTTC.

This clonotype turned up a few times. V usage is TRBV29-1 and J usage is TRBJ1-2, with D tentatively TRBD1 (5 bases). Germline V CDR1 and CDR2: SQVTM, ANQGSEA. The CDR3 consists of 12 residues. Trimming took 7 bases from V and 4 from J, leaving 13 bases between them. CDR3 bases: TGCAGCGCCACGACAGCCTCCTATGGCTACACCTTC. It encodes CSATTASYGYTF.